This entry concerns a single TCR beta chain. V trimming: 5 bases; J trimming: 4 bases; junction bases outside the gene matches: 6. The CDR3 extends over 14 amino acids. Per the germline V gene, CDR1 is SGHTA and CDR2 is FQGNSA. Some clones are missing from TCRdb's copy, which holds only in-frame ones; the method was immunoSEQ multiplex PCR. The sample comprises around 130,000 clones, roughly four fifths of which are singletons, and around 1.6% rests with the top ten. This entry is derived from a study of blood T cell repertoires in COVID-19. Residents of around 24 US areas, aged about 18 to 95 years, made up the participants.

The source of this sequence is a young woman who had been exposed to COVID-19. The sample was PBMCs or T cells enriched from blood (not recorded which). The V gene is TRBV7-2, the J gene TRBJ1-2, with 8 positions matching TRBD1. This CDR3 is CASSPGQGGYGYTF. CDR3 DNA: TGTGCCAGCAGCCCAGGACAGGGAGGCTATGGCTACACCTTC.